This T cell receptor (beta chain) was found in a study of response to subunit inactivated influenza vaccine. Germline V CDR1 and CDR2: SGHRS, YFSETQ. Trimming cost V 3 bases and J 9 bases; bases outside gene matches: 3. The CDR3 totals 15 residues. Using its own MiXCR run on the RT-PCR reads, TCRdb lists one record per CDR3 protein. The sample records about 570,000 distinct CDR3 sequences, approximately 11% being singletons. These data were also filed under a second study, of T cells expressing NK-cell markers. That work adds: Production of TCR beta cDNA relied on 5'RACE template switching with UMIs. Four donors showed these clonotypes also leading the CD3+CD56-NKG2C+ fraction. Whether the expanded NKG2C+ T cell clones recognized HCMV remained unclear.

This chain links TRBV5-1 with TRBJ2-1, with 16 positions matching TRBD2. The receptor was derived from a man in his fifties or sixties who received an inactivated influenza vaccine. Sequenced material: PBMCs from blood, taken on the day of vaccination. CDR3 residues: CASSWGLAGGAEQFF. CDR3 coding DNA: TGCGCCAGCAGCTGGGGACTAGCGGGAGGGGCTGAGCAGTTCTTC.